The 21 T cell receptor beta chains reported below all come from one sample, sequenced in a study of blood T cells in healthy people across ages. Through a sample-barcoded 5' primer and a J-beta primer mix, a second PCR was run for roughly 6 to 11 cycles. MiXCR, applied by TCRdb to the 5' RACE reads, yields one record per CDR3 protein. Among around 690,000 distinct CDR3 sequences, roughly 50% were seen once, and the ten largest hold 30% to 45%. The sequenced sample consisted of blood. Receptors were obtained from a man between 60 and 70 years old in good health.

Turning to this clonotype: This may be a read error, as it is one base from a much larger clone. This rearrangement joins TRBV5-1 to TRBJ2-1, with 9 bases matching TRBD2. CDR3 length: 15 amino acids. Trimming removed 0 bases from V and 5 bases from J; junction bases left unmatched: 3. The germline CDR1 and CDR2 sequences are SGHRS and YFSETQ. CDR3 bases: TGCGCCAGCAGCTTGGGACTAGCGGTGAACAATGAGCAGTTCTTC. Translating it yields CASSLGLAVNNEQFF.

There are a few counts of this clonotype. The rearrangement joins TRBV12-3 or TRBV12-4 to TRBJ1-2; possibly TRBD1 for D (6 bases). The CDR3 is 14 amino acids. The germline V and J ends were trimmed by 3 bases and 4 bases, with 12 bases remaining between them. CDR3 DNA: TGTGCCAGCAGTTTGGGGGGGCCCGGCTATGGCTACACCTTC. It translates to CASSLGGPGYGYTF.

This chain joins TRBV5-4 and TRBJ2-2; 8 positions match TRBD2. CDR1 and CDR2 (germline): SGHNT, YYREEE (reference sequence). This CDR3 contains 15 residues. The V and J ends lost 2 bases and 4 bases, in that order; junction bases with no gene match: 4. Written as DNA, the CDR3 is TGTGCCAGCAGCTTAGAGCGGGGGTCCACCGGGGAGCTGTTTTTT. It is translated as CASSLERGSTGELFF.

The J gene is TRBJ2-5, the V gene TRBV29-1; 12 bases map to TRBD1. In germline, CDR1 is SQVTM, CDR2 ANQGSEA. CDR3 length: 18 residues. The V and J ends lost 4 bases and 11 bases, in that order; junction bases with no gene match: 23. CDR3 residues: CSVVGTGGLTASYNEQYF. The CDR3 DNA is TGCAGCGTTGTGGGGACAGGGGGCTTAACGGCCTCCTACAATGAGCAGTACTTC.

The J gene is TRBJ1-4, the V gene TRBV29-1; the D gene is possibly TRBD1 (6 bases). Germline values: CDR1 SQVTM, CDR2 ANQGSEA. The CDR3 loop spans 13 amino acids. The V end lost 6 bases, the J end lost 8 bases, and 16 bases lay between the germline ends. The CDR3 sequence is CSVATGSGEKLFF. In DNA, the CDR3 is TGCAGCGTCGCCACAGGGTCGGGCGAAAAACTGTTTTTT.

This clonotype was seen just once. V usage is TRBV3-1 and J usage is TRBJ1-1; weak D call: TRBD1 (6 bases). The CDR3 has 14 residues. The germline V gene encodes CDR1 LGHDT and CDR2 YNNKEL (reference sequence). The ends were cut back, 5 bases at V and 3 bases at J, with 13 bases in the middle. The CDR3 region has the DNA TGTGCCAGCAGCTCACAGGGTGTCGACACTGAAGCTTTCTTT. It encodes CASSSQGVDTEAFF.

The CDR3 region is CASSLVPANGYTF. CDR3 DNA: TGTGCCAGCAGTTTAGTACCAGCGAACGGCTACACCTTC. The rearrangement links TRBV12-3 or TRBV12-4 to TRBJ1-2, with D uncertain. V lost 1 base to trimming and J lost 8 bases, with 11 bases between them. CDR3 size: 13 residues.

The chain uses TRBV25-1 and TRBJ2-7; D may be TRBD2 (5 bases). Germline assignment: CDR1 MGHDK and CDR2 SYGVNS. CDR3 length equals 16 residues. The ends were cut back, 1 base at V and 7 bases at J, with 20 bases in the middle. The CDR3 is CASSELSASQDNEQYF. In DNA, the CDR3 is TGTGCCAGCAGTGAATTATCCGCTAGCCAAGACAATGAGCAGTACTTC.

V and J are TRBV7-2 and TRBJ2-3; D ambiguous. V lost 3 bases and J 14 bases, leaving 15 bases between the germline ends. CDR1 and CDR2 (germline): SGHTA, FQGNSA. This CDR3 has 12 amino acids. The CDR3 nucleotides read TGTGCCAGCAGCTTGTTTCGCGACCGATCGTATTTT. Its translation: CASSLFRDRSYF.

This clonotype was recorded a few times. The chain joins TRBV28 to TRBJ2-5, with 8 bases aligning to TRBD1. The CDR3 is 14 amino acids. Looked up from germline, CDR1 is MDHEN and CDR2 is SYDVKM. After removal of 5 bases from V and 2 bases from J, the junction contained 4 bases not matched to a gene. CDR3 DNA: TGTGCCAGCAGTAGGACAGGGTTGCAAGAGACCCAGTACTTC. It encodes CASSRTGLQETQYF.

The chain couples TRBV5-1 to TRBJ2-1; D possibly corresponds to TRBD2 (7 bases). Germline V gives CDR1 SGHRS, CDR2 YFSETQ. The V end lost 4 bases, the J end lost 4 bases, and 18 bases lay between the germline ends. CDR3 length: 16 amino acids. This chain's CDR3 is CASSGGAGPSYNEQFF. CDR3 nucleotide sequence: TGCGCCAGCAGCGGGGGGGCGGGGCCCTCTTACAATGAGCAGTTCTTC.

The chain employs TRBV6-6 and TRBJ2-7, with D perhaps TRBD2 (6 bases). Germline V gives CDR1 MNHNY, CDR2 SVGAGI (reference sequence). V lost 0 bases, J lost 2 bases, and 11 bases lay in between. This CDR3 has 15 residues. CDR3 region: CASSYSGLPTYEQYF. DNA of the CDR3: TGTGCCAGCAGTTACTCCGGACTACCTACCTACGAGCAGTACTTC.

This clonotype turned up a few times. CDR3: CASRLRGARETQYF. The CDR3 coding sequence is TGTGCCAGCAGATTGCGGGGGGCTCGAGAGACCCAGTACTTC. The chain has TRBV2 and TRBJ2-5, with TRBD2 matching over 8 bases. This CDR3 has 14 amino acids. With 6 bases clipped from V and 4 bases from J, the junction kept 7 bases outside the gene matches. The germline V gene encodes CDR1 SNHLY and CDR2 FYNNEI.

There are a few counts of this clonotype. The chain combines TRBV20-1 with TRBJ2-3; tentatively, D is TRBD1 or TRBD2 (5 bases each). CDR1 and CDR2 (germline): DFQATT, SNEGSKA (reference sequence). V was shortened by 0 bases and J by 5 bases, with 15 bases between the two germline ends. This CDR3 is 15 amino acids long. CDR3: CSARDPRGPGDTQYF. CDR3 nucleotide sequence: TGCAGTGCTAGAGATCCGAGGGGCCCAGGAGATACGCAGTATTTT.

The chain recombines TRBV7-9 with TRBJ1-2; D is unclear. This CDR3 spans 13 amino acids. From germline, CDR1 is SEHNR and CDR2 FQNEAQ (reference sequence). With 5 bases removed from V and 5 bases from J, the gap between germline ends came to 12 bases. In nucleotides, the CDR3 is TGTGCCAGCAGCCCCCAGGTTTCGTATGGCTACACCTTC. Amino acid sequence: CASSPQVSYGYTF.

The chain couples TRBV15 to TRBJ2-6; 8 bases are a match to TRBD2. The germline V gene has CDR1 LNHNV and CDR2 YYDKDF (reference sequence). This CDR3 spans 18 amino acids. V was pared by 4 bases and J by 0 bases, with 8 bases of the junction left unmatched. In nucleotides, the CDR3 is TGTGCCACCAGCAAGTCGGGGGGGTCGGGCTCTGGGGCCAACGTCCTGACTTTC. Residues: CATSKSGGSGSGANVLTF.

This chain links TRBV18 with TRBJ2-3; D gene unclear. The CDR3 loop spans 14 amino acids. With 5 bases removed from V and 2 bases from J, the gap between germline ends came to 11 bases. Germline V gene sequence: CDR1 KGHSH, CDR2 LQKENI. The CDR3 sequence is CASSEALITDTQYF. CDR3 bases: TGTGCCAGCTCAGAGGCCCTCATCACAGATACGCAGTATTTT.

This clonotype was found a few times. The chain carries TRBV27 and TRBJ2-4; the match to TRBD1 covers 8 bases. The J call may be mistaken, given a closer DNA end match to TRBJ2-7. The CDR3 totals 14 residues. CDR1 and CDR2 from the germline V gene are MNHEY and SMNVEV (reference sequence). The CDR3 reads CASKRTGSFYEQYF. The DNA for the CDR3 is TGTGCCAGCAAAAGGACAGGGTCTTTCTACGAGCAGTACTTC.

This sequence joins TRBV2 and TRBJ2-4, with D possibly being TRBD1 (6 bases). There are 17 residues in the CDR3. CDR1 and CDR2 from the germline V gene are SNHLY and FYNNEI. Trimming left V 2 bases short and J 0 bases short, with 14 bases between. CDR3 sequence (DNA): TGTGCCAGCAGTGAATCCCGGGACATACTAGCCAAAAACATTCAGTACTTC. As protein: CASSESRDILAKNIQYF.

The chain combines TRBV27 with TRBJ2-4; 12 bases are shared with TRBD2. V shed 3 bases and J 7 bases; nucleotides not matched to a gene: 7. The V gene's germline CDR1 is MNHEY and CDR2 SMNVEV (reference sequence). This CDR3 region has 16 residues. CDR3 region: CASSFLAGGRGNIQYF. CDR3 in DNA: TGTGCCAGCAGTTTTCTAGCGGGGGGGCGGGGGAACATTCAGTACTTC.

The gene calls are TRBV7-2 and TRBJ1-2; D may be TRBD1 (5 bases). Trimming shortened V by 5 bases and J by 3 bases, and 13 bases separated the two germline ends. The germline gives CDR1 SGHTA, CDR2 FQGNSA. The CDR3 is 14 amino acids. The CDR3 bases are TGTGCCAGCAGCCCCTACAGGTCTGACTATGGCTACACCTTC. This encodes CASSPYRSDYGYTF.